Below, one TCR beta chain is given with its context. Researchers divided each subset's genomic DNA evenly across several immunoSEQ plates. Generated by immunoSEQ multiplex PCR, the TCRdb table keeps only in-frame clones and is missing some. The sample shows 2 million to 2.5 million clones, 92% of them seen only once. There were only Caucasian adults among the donors, and all lived in Nashville, Tennessee. Memory CD4+ cells were the fraction left after CD45RA+ naive selection. This sample is part of a study of shared clonotypes between healthy human individuals. Study overall: Each donor's CD8 memory used one plate, CD8 naive two, each CD4 subset three.

With 4 bases clipped from V and 10 bases from J, the junction kept 11 bases outside the gene matches. CDR3 length equals 14 residues. Germline V gives CDR1 GTSNPN, CDR2 SVGIG (reference sequence). The specimen was naive CD4+ T cells from PBMCs. Subset denoted: CD45RA+ positively selected. The receptor was derived from a man aged 18 to 30 in good health. Some clones in this sample may be carry-over from other donors' samples. This rearrangement joins TRBV30 to TRBJ2-1; 9 nucleotides agree with TRBD2. CDR3 amino acids: CAWTGIAGVGEQFF. The CDR3 DNA reads TGTGCCTGGACGGGAATAGCGGGAGTCGGAGAGCAGTTCTTC.